This T cell receptor beta chain was identified in a study of cytomegalovirus exposure and HLA in healthy donors. Notes on the study in general: The classifier, whose performance was assessed in both the original and validation cohorts, reportedly diagnosed cytomegalovirus status with high specificity and sensitivity. HLA restriction was apparent for most CMV-associated TCR beta chains in a later analysis.

A note on this clone: Its cognate antigen is unknown.

Donors counted as nominally healthy when sampled, yet unrecorded immune exposures were likely. The CDR3 loop spans 15 amino acids. CDR1 is MNHNY and CDR2 is SVGAGI in the germline V gene (reference sequence). V lost 2 bases to trimming and J lost 5 bases; unmatched junction nucleotides: 5. It was with 60 Vbeta and 13 Jbeta primers that the PCR ran. Assay: immunoSEQ multiplex PCR; the TCRdb copy retains only in-frame clones and omits some. The sample holds approximately 110,000 clones, approximately 70% seen once. The sequenced material came from PBMCs. This receptor was taken from a woman in her twenties or thirties in good health and CMV-seronegative. The chain has TRBV6-6 and TRBJ2-2; 7 bases align to TRBD1. CDR3: CASSYVAGGTGELFF. The CDR3 DNA follows: TGTGCCAGCAGTTACGTGGCAGGGGGAACCGGGGAGCTGTTTTTT.